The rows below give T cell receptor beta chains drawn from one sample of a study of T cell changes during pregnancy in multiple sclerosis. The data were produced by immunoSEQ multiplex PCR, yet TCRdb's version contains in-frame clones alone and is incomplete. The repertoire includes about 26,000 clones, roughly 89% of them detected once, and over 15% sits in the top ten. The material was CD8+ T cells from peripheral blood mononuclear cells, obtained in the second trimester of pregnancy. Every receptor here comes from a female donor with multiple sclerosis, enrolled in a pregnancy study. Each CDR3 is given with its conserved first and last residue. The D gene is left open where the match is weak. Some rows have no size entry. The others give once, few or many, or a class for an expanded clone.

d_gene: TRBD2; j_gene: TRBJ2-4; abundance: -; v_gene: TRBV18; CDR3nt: TGTGCCAGCCCTGCCGTGGCTAGCGGGAGAAAAAACATTCAGTACTTC; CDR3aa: CASPAVASGRKNIQYF
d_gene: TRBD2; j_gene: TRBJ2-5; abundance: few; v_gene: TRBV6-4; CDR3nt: TGTGCCAGCAGTGAAACGGGGACTAGCGGCCAAGAGACCCAGTACTTC; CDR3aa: CASSETGTSGQETQYF
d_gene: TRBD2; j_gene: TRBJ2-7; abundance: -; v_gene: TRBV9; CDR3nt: TGTGCCAGCAGCGAGAGCCCACTAGCGGGAGACTACGAGCAGTACTTC; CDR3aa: CASSESPLAGDYEQYF
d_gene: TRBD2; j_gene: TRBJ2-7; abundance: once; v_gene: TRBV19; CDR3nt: TGTGCCAGTAGTACGAGCGGGAGGGCCTACGAGCAGTACTTC; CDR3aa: CASSTSGRAYEQYF
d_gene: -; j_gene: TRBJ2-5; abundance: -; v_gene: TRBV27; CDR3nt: TGTGCCAGCAGTAATCTGGGGGGAGAGACCCAGTACTTC; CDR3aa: CASSNLGGETQYF
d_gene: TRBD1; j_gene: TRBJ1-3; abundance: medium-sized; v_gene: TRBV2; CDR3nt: TGTGCCAGGTCCGGGACAGGGGGCGCGGGGGACACCATATATTTT; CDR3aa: CARSGTGGAGDTIYF
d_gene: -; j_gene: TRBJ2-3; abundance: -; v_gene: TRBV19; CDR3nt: TGTGCCAGTAGTATAAGCGGAGGAAGCACAGATACGCAGTATTTT; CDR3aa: CASSISGGSTDTQYF
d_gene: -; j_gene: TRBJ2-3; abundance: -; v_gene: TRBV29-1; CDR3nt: TGCAGCGTTGTTCTTACAGATACGCAGTATTTT; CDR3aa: CSVVLTDTQYF
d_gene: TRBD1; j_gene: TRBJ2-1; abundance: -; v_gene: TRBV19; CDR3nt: TGTGCCAGTAGTATAGGGGACAGGTTCGACAATGAGCAGTTCTTC; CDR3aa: CASSIGDRFDNEQFF
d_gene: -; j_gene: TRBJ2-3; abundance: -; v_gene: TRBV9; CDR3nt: TGTGCCAGCAGCGTAGCTGGCACAGATACGCAGTATTTT; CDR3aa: CASSVAGTDTQYF
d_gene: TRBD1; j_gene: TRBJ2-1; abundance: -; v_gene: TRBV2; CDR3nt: TGTGCCAGCAGCGGACAGGGAAGTTCCTACAATGAGCAGTTCTTC; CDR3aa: CASSGQGSSYNEQFF
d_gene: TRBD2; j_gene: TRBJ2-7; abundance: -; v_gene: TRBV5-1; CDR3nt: TGCGCCAGCAGACCGGGACTAAACTCCTACGAGCAGTACTTC; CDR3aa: CASRPGLNSYEQYF
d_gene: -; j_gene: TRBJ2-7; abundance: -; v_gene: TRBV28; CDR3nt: TGTGCCAGCAGCTCGGCAGGCGAGTCGTACGAGCAGTACTTC; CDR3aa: CASSSAGESYEQYF
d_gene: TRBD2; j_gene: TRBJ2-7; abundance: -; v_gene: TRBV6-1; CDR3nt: TGTGCCAGCACGGGGATCCTAGCGGGAAACGAGCAGTACTTC; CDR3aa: CASTGILAGNEQYF
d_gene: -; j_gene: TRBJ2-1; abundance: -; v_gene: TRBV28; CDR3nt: TGTGCCAGCAGTTCCAACAATGAGCAGTTCTTC; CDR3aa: CASSSNNEQFF
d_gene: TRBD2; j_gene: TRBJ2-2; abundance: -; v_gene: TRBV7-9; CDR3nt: TGTGCCAACAAGGCGGGGGTAGTAAACACCGGGGAGCTGTTTTTT; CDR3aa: CANKAGVVNTGELFF
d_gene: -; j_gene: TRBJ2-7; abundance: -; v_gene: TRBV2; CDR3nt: TGTGCCAGCAGGGACAGCTCCTACGAGCAGTACTTC; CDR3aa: CASRDSSYEQYF
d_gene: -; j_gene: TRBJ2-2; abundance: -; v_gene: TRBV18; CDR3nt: TGTGCCAGCTCACCTTGGGACACGGGCACCGGGGAGCTGTTTTTT; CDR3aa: CASSPWDTGTGELFF
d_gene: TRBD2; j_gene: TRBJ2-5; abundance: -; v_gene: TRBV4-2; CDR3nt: TGTGCCAGCAGCCAAGATCGAGGCCTTTCCGCGGGGGGAGAGACCCAGTACTTC; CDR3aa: CASSQDRGLSAGGETQYF
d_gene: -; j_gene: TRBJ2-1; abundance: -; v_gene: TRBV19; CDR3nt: TGTGCCAGTAGTATAAACAGTGCGATTGGAAATGAGCAGTTCTTC; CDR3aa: CASSINSAIGNEQFF
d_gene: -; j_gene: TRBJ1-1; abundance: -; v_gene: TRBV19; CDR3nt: TGTGCCAGTAGCATCCACTCGGGGGGGAACACTGAAGCTTTCTTT; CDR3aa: CASSIHSGGNTEAFF
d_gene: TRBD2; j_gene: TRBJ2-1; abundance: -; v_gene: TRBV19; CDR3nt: TGTGCCAGTAGTATAAGAGGACTAGCGAATCTTGAGCAGTTCTTC; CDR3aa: CASSIRGLANLEQFF
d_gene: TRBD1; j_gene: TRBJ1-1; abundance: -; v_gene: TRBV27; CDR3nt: TGTGCCAGCAGTTTGGCAGGGGGGCCATATGAAGCTTTCTTT; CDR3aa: CASSLAGGPYEAFF
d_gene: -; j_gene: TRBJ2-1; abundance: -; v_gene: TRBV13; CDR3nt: TGTGCCAGCAGCTTAGATAGCGACTACAATGAGCAGTTCTTC; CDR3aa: CASSLDSDYNEQFF
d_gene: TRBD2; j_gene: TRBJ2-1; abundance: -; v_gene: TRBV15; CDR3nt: TGTGCCACCAGCAGAGATCGTTCCCCCGAGGGAGGGCCATACAATGAGCAGTTCTTC; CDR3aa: CATSRDRSPEGGPYNEQFF
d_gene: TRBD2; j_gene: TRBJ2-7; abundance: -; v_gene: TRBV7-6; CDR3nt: TGTGCCAGCAGCCCCGGGACTAGCGGGGGCCCCCTCGGGCAGTACTTC; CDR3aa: CASSPGTSGGPLGQYF
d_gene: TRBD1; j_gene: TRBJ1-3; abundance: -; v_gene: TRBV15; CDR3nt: TGTGCCACCAGGACAGGGGTCGGAAACACCATATATTTT; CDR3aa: CATRTGVGNTIYF
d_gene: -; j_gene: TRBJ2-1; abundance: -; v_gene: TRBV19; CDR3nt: TGTGCCAGTAGTATATATCCGAGCTCCTACAATGAGCAGTTCTTC; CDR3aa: CASSIYPSSYNEQFF
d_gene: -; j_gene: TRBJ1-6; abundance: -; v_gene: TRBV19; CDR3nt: TGTGCCAGTATGGAGGGGAAGGATTCACCCCTCCACTTT; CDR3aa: CASMEGKDSPLHF
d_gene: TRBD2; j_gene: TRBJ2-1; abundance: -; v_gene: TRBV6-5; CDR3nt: TGTGCCAGCAGCTACTCAGCGGGAGGGCCCAATGAGCAGTTCTTC; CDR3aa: CASSYSAGGPNEQFF
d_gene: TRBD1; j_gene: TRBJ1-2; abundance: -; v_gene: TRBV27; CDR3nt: TGTGCCAGCAGTCCCGGGACAGGGCACTATGGCTACACCTTC; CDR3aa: CASSPGTGHYGYTF
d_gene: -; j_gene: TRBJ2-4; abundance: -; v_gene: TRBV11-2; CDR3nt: TGTGCCAGCAGCTTAGGACTAGTAGAGGGTTTGGACATTCAGTACTTC; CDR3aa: CASSLGLVEGLDIQYF
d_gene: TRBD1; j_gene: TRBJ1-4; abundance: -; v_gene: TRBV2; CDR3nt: TGTGCCAGCACCTTGACAGGGCAGGACTCAAATGAAAAACTGTTTTTT; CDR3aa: CASTLTGQDSNEKLFF
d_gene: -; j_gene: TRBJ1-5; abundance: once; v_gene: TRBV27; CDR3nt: TGTGCCAGCAGTCCCCAGGGTTCGATTCAGCCCCAGCATTTT; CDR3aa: CASSPQGSIQPQHF
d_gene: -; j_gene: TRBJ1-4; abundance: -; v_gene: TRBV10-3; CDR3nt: TGTGCCATCAGTGAGGCGGCAGGGGAGAATGAAAAACTGTTTTTT; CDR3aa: CAISEAAGENEKLFF
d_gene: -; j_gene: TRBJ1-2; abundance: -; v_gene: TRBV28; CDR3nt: TGTGCCAGCAGTTCCCGGACAGCGATAAACTATGGCTACACCTTC; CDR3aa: CASSSRTAINYGYTF
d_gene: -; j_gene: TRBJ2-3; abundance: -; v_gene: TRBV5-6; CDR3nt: TGTGCCAGCAGCGTAGCGGCAAGCACAGATACGCAGTATTTT; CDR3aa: CASSVAASTDTQYF
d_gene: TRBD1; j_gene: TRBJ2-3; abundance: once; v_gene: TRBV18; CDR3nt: TGTGCCAGCTCAGACCCGGGACAGGGCTCCACAGATACGCAGTATTTT; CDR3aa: CASSDPGQGSTDTQYF
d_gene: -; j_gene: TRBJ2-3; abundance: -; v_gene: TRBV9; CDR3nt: TGTGCCAGCAGCGCAGAAGGGGGGGCAGCCGGGACGAGCACAGATACGCAGTATTTT; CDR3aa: CASSAEGGAAGTSTDTQYF
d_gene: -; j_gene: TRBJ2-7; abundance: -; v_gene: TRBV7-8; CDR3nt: TGTGCCAGCAGCGCATGGACTAATAGAAGCACATACGAGCAGTACTTC; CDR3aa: CASSAWTNRSTYEQYF
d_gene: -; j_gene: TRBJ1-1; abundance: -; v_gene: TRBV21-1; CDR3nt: TGTGCCAGCAGCCGAAGAGATTACGAACCGGACACTGAAGCTTTCTTT; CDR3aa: CASSRRDYEPDTEAFF
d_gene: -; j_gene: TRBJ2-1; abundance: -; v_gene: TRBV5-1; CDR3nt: TGCGCCAGCAGCTTGGTGGCGGGGCCCAATGAGCAGTTCTTC; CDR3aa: CASSLVAGPNEQFF
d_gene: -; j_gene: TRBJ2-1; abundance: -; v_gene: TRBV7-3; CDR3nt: TGTGCCAGCAGCTTAAATATAAACAATGAGCAGTTCTTC; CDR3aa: CASSLNINNEQFF
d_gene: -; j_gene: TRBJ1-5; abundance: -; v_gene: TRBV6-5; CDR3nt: TGTGCCAGCAGTTCACTTGGGGGCGGCCAGCTCCAGCATTTT; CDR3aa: CASSSLGGGQLQHF
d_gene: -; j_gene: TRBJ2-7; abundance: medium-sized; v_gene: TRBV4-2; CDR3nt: TGTGCCAGCAGCGAAGGGAGCATGAACGAGCAGTACTTC; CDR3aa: CASSEGSMNEQYF
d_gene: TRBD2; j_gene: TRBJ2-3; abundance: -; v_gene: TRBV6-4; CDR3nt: TGTGCCAGCAGTCGGACTAGCGGGACCACAGATACGCAGTATTTT; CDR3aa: CASSRTSGTTDTQYF
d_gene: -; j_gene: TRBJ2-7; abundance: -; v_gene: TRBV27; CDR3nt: TGTGCCAGCAGTTCTATATACAGGGTTGGCGAGCAGTACTTC; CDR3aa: CASSSIYRVGEQYF
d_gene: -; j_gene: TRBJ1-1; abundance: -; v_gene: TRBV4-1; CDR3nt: TGCGCCAGCAGCCAAGAGCGGGGGGTTGACACTGAAGCTTTCTTT; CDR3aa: CASSQERGVDTEAFF
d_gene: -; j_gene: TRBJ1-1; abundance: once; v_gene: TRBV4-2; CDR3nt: TGTGCCAGCAGCCAAGAAGAGGGGGTGAACACTGAAGCTTTCTTT; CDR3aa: CASSQEEGVNTEAFF
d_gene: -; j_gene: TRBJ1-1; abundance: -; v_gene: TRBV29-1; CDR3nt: TGCAGCGTTGAAGTAAACACTGAAGCTTTCTTT; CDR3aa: CSVEVNTEAFF
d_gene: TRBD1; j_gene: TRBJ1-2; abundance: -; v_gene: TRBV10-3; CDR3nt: TGTGCCACCGCGAAACAGGGGGAGTTGGACTATGGCTACACCTTC; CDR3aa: CATAKQGELDYGYTF
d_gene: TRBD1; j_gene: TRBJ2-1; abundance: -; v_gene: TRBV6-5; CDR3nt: TGTGCCAGCAGTCAATCGACAGGGAGCTACAATGAGCAGTTCTTC; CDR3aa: CASSQSTGSYNEQFF
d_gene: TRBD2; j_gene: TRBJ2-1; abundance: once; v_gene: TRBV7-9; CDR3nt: TGTGCCAGCAGACCTACTCGGGGGGGGGTCCGTGAGCAGTTCTTC; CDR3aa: CASRPTRGGVREQFF
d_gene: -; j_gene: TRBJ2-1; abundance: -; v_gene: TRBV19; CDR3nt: TGTGCCAGTAGTATTGTGGCGGGGGCCTCCTACAATGAGCAGTTCTTC; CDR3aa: CASSIVAGASYNEQFF